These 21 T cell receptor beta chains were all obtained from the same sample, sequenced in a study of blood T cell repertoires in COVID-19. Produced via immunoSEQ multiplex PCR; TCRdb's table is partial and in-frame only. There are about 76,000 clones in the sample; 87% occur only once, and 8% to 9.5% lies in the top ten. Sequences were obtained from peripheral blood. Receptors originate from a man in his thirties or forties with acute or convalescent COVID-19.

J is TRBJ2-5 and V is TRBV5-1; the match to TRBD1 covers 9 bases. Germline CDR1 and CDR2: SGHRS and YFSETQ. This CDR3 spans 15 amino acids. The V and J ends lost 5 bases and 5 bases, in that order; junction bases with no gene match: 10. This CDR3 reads CASSPDRGYRETQYF. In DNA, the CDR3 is TGCGCCAGCAGTCCAGACAGGGGGTATCGGGAGACCCAGTACTTC.

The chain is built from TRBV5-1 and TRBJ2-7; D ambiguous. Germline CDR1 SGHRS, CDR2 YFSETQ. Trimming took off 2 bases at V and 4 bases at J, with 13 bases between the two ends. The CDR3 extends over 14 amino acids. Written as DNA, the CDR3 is TGCGCCAGCAGCTTAACGCTATCTCGGTACGAGCAGTACTTC. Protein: CASSLTLSRYEQYF. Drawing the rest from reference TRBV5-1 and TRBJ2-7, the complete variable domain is KAGVTQTPRYLIKTRGQQVTLSCSPISGHRSVSWYQQTPGQGLQFLFEYFSETQRNKGNFPGRFSGRQFSNSRSEMNVSTLELGDSALYLCASSLTLSRYEQYFGPGTRLTVT.

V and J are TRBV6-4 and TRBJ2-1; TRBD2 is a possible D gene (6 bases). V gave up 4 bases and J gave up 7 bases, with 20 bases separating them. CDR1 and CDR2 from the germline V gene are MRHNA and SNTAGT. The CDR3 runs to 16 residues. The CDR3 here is CASSAGLPARRNEQFF. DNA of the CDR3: TGTGCCAGCAGTGCCGGACTACCCGCGCGGCGGAATGAGCAGTTCTTC.

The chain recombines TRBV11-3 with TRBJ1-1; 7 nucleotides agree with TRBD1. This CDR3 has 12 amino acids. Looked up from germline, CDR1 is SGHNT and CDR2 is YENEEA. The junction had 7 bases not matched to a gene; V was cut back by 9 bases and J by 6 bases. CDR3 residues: CARRTGGSEAFF. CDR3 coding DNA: TGTGCCAGACGGACAGGAGGCTCTGAAGCTTTCTTT.

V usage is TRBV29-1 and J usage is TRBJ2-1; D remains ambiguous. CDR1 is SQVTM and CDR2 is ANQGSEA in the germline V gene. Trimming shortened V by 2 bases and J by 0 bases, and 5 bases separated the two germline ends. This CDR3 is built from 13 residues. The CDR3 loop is CSVERSSYNEQFF. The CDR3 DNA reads TGCAGCGTTGAAAGGAGCTCCTACAATGAGCAGTTCTTC.

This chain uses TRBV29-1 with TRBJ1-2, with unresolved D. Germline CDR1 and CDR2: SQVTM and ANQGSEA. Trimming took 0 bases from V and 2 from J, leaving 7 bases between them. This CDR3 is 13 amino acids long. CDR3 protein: CSVEDGANYGYTF. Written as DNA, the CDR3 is TGCAGCGTTGAAGACGGAGCGAACTATGGCTACACCTTC.

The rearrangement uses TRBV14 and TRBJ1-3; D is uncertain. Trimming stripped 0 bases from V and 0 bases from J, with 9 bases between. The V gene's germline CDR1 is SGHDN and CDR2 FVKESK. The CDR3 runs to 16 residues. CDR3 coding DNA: TGTGCCAGCAGCCAAGATACGAGACTCTCTGGAAACACCATATATTTT. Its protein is CASSQDTRLSGNTIYF.

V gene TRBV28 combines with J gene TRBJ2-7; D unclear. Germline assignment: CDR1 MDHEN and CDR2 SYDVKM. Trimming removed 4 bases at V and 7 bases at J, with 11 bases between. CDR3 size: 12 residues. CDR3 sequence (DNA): TGTGCCAGCAGTTCCCCCTTTCGGGAGCAGTACTTC. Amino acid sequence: CASSSPFREQYF.

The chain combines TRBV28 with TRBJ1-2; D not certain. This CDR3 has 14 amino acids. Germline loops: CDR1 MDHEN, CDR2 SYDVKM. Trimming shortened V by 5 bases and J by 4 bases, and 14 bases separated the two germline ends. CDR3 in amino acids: CASSLPTRGYGYTF. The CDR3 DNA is TGTGCCAGCAGTCTTCCAACTCGGGGCTATGGCTACACCTTC.

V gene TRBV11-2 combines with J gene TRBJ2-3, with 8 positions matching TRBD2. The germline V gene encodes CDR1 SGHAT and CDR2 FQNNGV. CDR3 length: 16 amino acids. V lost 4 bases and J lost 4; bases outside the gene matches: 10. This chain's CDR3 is CASSSLAGRSSDTQYF. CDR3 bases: TGTGCCAGCAGCTCCTTAGCGGGAAGGAGCTCAGATACGCAGTATTTT.

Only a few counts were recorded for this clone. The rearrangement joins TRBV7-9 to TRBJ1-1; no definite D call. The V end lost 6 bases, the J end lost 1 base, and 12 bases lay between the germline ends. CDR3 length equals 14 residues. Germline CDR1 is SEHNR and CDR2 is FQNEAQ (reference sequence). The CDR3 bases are TGTGCCAGCAGACCCCCCGACTGGAACACTGAAGCTTTCTTT. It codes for CASRPPDWNTEAFF.

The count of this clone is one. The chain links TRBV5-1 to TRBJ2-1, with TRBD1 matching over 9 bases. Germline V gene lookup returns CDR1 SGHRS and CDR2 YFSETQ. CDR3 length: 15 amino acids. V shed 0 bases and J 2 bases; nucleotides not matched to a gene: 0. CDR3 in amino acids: CASSLGDRAYNEQFF. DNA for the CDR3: TGCGCCAGCAGCTTGGGGGACAGGGCCTACAATGAGCAGTTCTTC.

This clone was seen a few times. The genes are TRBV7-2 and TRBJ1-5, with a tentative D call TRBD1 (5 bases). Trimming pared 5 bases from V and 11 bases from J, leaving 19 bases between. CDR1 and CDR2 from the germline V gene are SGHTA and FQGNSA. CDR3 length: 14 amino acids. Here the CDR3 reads CASSPRRGSEAQHF. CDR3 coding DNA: TGTGCCAGCAGCCCCCGGCGGGGCTCGGAGGCCCAGCATTTT.

CDR3 loop: CASSRDTYNSPLHF. In DNA form, the CDR3 reads TGTGCCAGCTCACGAGACACCTATAATTCACCCCTCCACTTT. The chain carries TRBV18 and TRBJ1-6, with D unresolved. CDR3 size: 14 residues. V shed 4 bases and J shed 2 bases, with 6 bases lying between them. Germline values: CDR1 KGHSH, CDR2 LQKENI.

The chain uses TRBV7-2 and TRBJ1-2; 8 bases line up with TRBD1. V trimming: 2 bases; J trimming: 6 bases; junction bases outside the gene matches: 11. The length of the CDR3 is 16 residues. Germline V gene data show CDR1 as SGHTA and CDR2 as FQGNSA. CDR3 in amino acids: CASSLFGQGRIHGYTF. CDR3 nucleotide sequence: TGTGCCAGCAGCTTATTCGGACAGGGTCGTATCCATGGCTACACCTTC.

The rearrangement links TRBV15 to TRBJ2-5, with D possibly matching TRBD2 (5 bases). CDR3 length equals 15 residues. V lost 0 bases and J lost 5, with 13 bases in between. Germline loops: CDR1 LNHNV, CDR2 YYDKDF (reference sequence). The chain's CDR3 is CATSRDMREWETQYF. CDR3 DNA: TGTGCCACCAGCAGAGATATGAGGGAGTGGGAGACCCAGTACTTC.

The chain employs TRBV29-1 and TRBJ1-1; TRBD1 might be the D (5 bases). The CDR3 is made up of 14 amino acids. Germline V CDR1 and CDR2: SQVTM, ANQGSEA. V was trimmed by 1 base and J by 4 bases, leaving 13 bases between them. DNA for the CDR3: TGCAGCGTTGAAGCTAGGGGACTCTCCACTGAAGCTTTCTTT. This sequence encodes CSVEARGLSTEAFF.

CDR3 DNA: TGTGCCAGCAGCTTACAGCAGGGGATCGAGCAGTACTTC. Its translation: CASSLQQGIEQYF. V is TRBV11-2 and J is TRBJ2-7, with D perhaps TRBD1 (6 bases). The length of the CDR3 is 13 residues. Trimming removed 2 bases at V and 6 bases at J, with 11 bases between. Germline loops: CDR1 SGHAT, CDR2 FQNNGV.

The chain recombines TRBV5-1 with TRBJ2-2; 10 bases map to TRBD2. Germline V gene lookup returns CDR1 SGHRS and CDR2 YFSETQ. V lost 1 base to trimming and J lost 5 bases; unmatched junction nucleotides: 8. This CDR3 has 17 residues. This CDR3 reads CASSLQAGGPSTGELFF. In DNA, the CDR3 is TGCGCCAGCAGCTTGCAAGCGGGAGGGCCTAGTACCGGGGAGCTGTTTTTT.

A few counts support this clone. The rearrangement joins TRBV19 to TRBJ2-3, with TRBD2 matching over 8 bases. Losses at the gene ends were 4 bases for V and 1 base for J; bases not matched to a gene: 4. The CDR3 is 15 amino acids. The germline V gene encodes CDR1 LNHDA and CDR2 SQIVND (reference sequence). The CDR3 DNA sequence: TGTGCCAGTAGTAGGACTAGCCGGGGCACAGATACGCAGTATTTT. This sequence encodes CASSRTSRGTDTQYF.

This CDR3 is CASRGVSGANVLTF. CDR3 coding DNA: TGCGCCAGCAGAGGGGTCTCTGGGGCCAACGTCCTGACTTTC. V is TRBV10-2 and J is TRBJ2-6, with D perhaps TRBD1 (5 bases). In germline, CDR1 is WSHSY, CDR2 SAAADI. Deletions cut 6 bases from V and 0 bases from J, with 6 bases between. CDR3 length: 14 residues.